Here is one T cell receptor beta chain with its context. These data originate in a study of glioma-infiltrating T cells after dendritic cell vaccination. This sample's time point: after dendritic cell vaccination, including at tumor progression/relapse. This CDR3 spans 15 amino acids. V was pared by 3 bases and J by 7 bases, with 5 bases of the junction left unmatched. CDR1 and CDR2 from the germline V gene are SNHLY and FYNNEI. Profiled with immunoSEQ multiplex PCR; TCRdb holds only in-frame clones, not every one. The sample comprises over 75,000 clones, approximately 78% of which are singletons, and roughly 2% rests with the top ten.

Source: blood, taken after dendritic cell vaccination. The chain links TRBV2 to TRBJ2-1; TRBD1 agrees at 11 bases. This clonotype originated in a human donor with glioblastoma. This CDR3 is CASSETGQGGNEQFF. For the CDR3, the DNA is TGTGCCAGCAGTGAGACGGGACAGGGGGGGAATGAGCAGTTCTTC.